This T cell receptor beta chain comes out of a study of T cell responses to AZD1222 COVID-19 vaccine. Points from the study as a whole: The study reported that nearly half of spike-specific TCRs target unmutated variant regions. Donors were largely white British and mainly female; clonal diversity was possibly underestimated. CD4 TCRs covered the whole spike, strongest at regions 160-218 and 743-854. Without day 14 samples, only post-peak T cell repertoires were studied.

V lost 8 bases to trimming and J lost 5 bases, with 21 bases between them. Germline lookup yields CDR1 SEHNR and CDR2 FQNEAQ (reference sequence). CDR3 size: 16 residues. A single count supports this clone. Its specificity is unknown. Some clones are missing from TCRdb's copy, which holds only in-frame ones; the method was immunoSEQ multiplex PCR. Here the sample spans roughly 150,000 clones, about nine tenths being singletons. The chain uses TRBV7-9 and TRBJ2-2; maybe TRBD1 (5 bases). The receptor was derived from an adult in good health. The sequencing here drew on peripheral blood, taken on day 0 of AZD1222 vaccination. DNA of the CDR3: TGTGCCAGCCACTTCCCGGCCAGGGTCGGGACCGGGGAGCTGTTTTTT. Translated: CASHFPARVGTGELFF. Drawing the rest from reference TRBV7-9 and TRBJ2-2, the complete variable domain is DTGVSQNPRHKITKRGQNVTFRCDPISEHNRLYWYRQTLGQGPEFLTYFQNEAQLEKSRLLSDRFSAERPKGSFSTLEIQRTEQGDSAMYLCASHFPARVGTGELFFGEGSRLTVL.